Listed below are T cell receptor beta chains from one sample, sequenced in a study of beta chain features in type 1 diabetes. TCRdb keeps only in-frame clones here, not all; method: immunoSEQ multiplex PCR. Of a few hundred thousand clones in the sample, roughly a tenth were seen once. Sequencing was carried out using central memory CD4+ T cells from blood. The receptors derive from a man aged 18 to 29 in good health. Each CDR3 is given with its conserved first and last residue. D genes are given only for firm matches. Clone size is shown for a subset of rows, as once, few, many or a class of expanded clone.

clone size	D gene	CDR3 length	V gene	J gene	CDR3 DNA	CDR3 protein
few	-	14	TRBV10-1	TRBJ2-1	TGCGCCAGCAGTGCCACCCCGCCCGCCCAGGAGCAGTTCTTC	CASSATPPAQEQFF
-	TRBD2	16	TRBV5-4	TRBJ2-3	TGTGCCAGCAGCCCGTCAACTAGCGGGGGCACAGATACGCAGTATTTT	CASSPSTSGGTDTQYF
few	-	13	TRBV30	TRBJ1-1	TGTGCCTGGGGAAGACAGCCGAACACTGAAGCTTTCTTT	CAWGRQPNTEAFF
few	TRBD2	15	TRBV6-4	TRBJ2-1	TGTGCCAGCAGTGACGGTACTAGCGGCTACAATGAGCAGTTCTTC	CASSDGTSGYNEQFF
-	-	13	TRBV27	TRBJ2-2	TGTGCCAGCAGTTTATCGATAAGCGGGGAGCTGTTTTTT	CASSLSISGELFF
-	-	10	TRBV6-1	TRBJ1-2	TGTGCCAGCGAGGGCTATGGCTACACCTTC	CASEGYGYTF
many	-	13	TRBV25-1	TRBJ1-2	TGTGCCAGCAGTCCCATTCAGAACTATGGCTACACCTTC	CASSPIQNYGYTF
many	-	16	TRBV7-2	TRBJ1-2	TGTGCCAGCAGCTCCGCCCTGGGGCAGGGGTCCTATGGCTACACCTTC	CASSSALGQGSYGYTF
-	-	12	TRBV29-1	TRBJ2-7	TGCAGCGTCAGGGTGGGGTTCTACGAGCAGTACTTC	CSVRVGFYEQYF
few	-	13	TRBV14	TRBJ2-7	TGTGCCAGCAGCCAAGATTGGGTTGGAGAGCAGTACTTC	CASSQDWVGEQYF
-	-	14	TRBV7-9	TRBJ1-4	TGTGCCAGCAAAGAGACAGCAACTAATGAAAAACTGTTTTTT	CASKETATNEKLFF
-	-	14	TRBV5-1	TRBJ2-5	TGCGCCAGCAGCGTAGGTCCCGCCCAAGAGACCCAGTACTTC	CASSVGPAQETQYF
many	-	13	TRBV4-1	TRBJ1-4	TGCGCCAGCAGCAATGGACAGTTTGAAAAACTGTTTTTT	CASSNGQFEKLFF
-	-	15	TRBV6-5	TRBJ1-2	TGTGCCAGCAGCAAGATGGACAGCGTATCCTATGGCTACACCTTC	CASSKMDSVSYGYTF
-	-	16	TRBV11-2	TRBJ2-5	TGTGCCAGCAGCTCTGTCGGTATGCAGGCCGAAGAGACCCAGTACTTC	CASSSVGMQAEETQYF
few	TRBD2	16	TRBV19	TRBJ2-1	TGTGCCAGTAGTATCGGGTTAGCGGGAGGGCAAAATGAGCAGTTCTTC	CASSIGLAGGQNEQFF
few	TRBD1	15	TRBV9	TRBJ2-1	TGTGCCAGCAGCGTAGCAGGGGGCCTTAGAAATGAGCAGTTCTTC	CASSVAGGLRNEQFF
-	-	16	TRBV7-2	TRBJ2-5	TGTGCCAGCAGCCCGGAGTCATTGGGGATCCAAGAGACCCAGTACTTC	CASSPESLGIQETQYF
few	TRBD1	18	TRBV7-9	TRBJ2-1	TGTGCCAGCAGCTTAACAGGGGCAGCGCACTACTCCTACAATGAGCAGTTCTTC	CASSLTGAAHYSYNEQFF
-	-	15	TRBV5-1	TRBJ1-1	TGCGCCAGCAGCTTGGATGGGAAAGCGAACACTGAAGCTTTCTTT	CASSLDGKANTEAFF
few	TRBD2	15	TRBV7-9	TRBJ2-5	TGTGCCAGCAGCCCGGGAGTAGGGAGGGTGAAGACCCAGTACTTC	CASSPGVGRVKTQYF
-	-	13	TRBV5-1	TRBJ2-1	TGCGCCAGCAGCTTGGCTCAGAACAATGAGCAGTTCTTC	CASSLAQNNEQFF
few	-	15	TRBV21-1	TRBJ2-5	TGTGCCAGCAGCATGATAGCGGGAGATCGGGAGACCCAGTACTTC	CASSMIAGDRETQYF
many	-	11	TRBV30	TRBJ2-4	TGTGCCTGGAGTGTAAGGGGAATTCAGTACTTC	CAWSVRGIQYF
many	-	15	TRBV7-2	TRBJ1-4	TGTGCCAGCAGCTACGGCGGAGCTGAGAATGAAAAACTGTTTTTT	CASSYGGAENEKLFF
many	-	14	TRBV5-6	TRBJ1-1	TGTGCCAGCAGCTTGGTGTCGGGGAGGAATGAAGCTTTCTTT	CASSLVSGRNEAFF
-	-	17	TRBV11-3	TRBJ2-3	TGTGCCAGCAGCTTAGATGGAAGGGGAAAGGGCACAGATACGCAGTATTTT	CASSLDGRGKGTDTQYF
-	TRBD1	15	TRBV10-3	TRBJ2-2	TGTGCCATCAGTGAGTCAGGGGGCGATCCCGGGGAGCTGTTTTTT	CAISESGGDPGELFF
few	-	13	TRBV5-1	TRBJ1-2	TGCGCCAGCAGCTTGACGGACTTCTATGGCTACACCTTC	CASSLTDFYGYTF
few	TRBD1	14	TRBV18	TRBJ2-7	TGTGCCAGCTCGGCGAGTCGAGGGGGCAACGAGCAGTACTTC	CASSASRGGNEQYF
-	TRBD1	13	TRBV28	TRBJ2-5	TGTGCCAGCAGCTCACAGGGGGGAGAGACCCAGTACTTC	CASSSQGGETQYF
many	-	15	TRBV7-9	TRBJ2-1	TGTGCCAGCAGCTTGGGGCTCCTCTTGTACAATGAGCAGTTCTTC	CASSLGLLLYNEQFF
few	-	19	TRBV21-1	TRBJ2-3	TGTGCCAGCAGCAAAGCGGGGTTAGCGGGAGGGCCGGTCCTAAATACGCAGTATTTT	CASSKAGLAGGPVLNTQYF
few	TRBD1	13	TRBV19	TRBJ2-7	TGTGCCAGTAGTAAGGGGGCCACCTACGAGCAGTACTTC	CASSKGATYEQYF
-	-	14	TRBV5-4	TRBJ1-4	TGTGCCAGCAGCTTGGGAAGGGTTAATGAAAAACTGTTTTTT	CASSLGRVNEKLFF
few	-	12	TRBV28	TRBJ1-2	TGTGCCAGCACCCGGGATAACTATGGCTACACCTTC	CASTRDNYGYTF
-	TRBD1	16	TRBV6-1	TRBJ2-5	TGTGCCAGCAGTGAGTTGGGACCGACAGGGAGCGAGACCCAGTACTTC	CASSELGPTGSETQYF
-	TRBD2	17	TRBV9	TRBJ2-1	TGTGCCAGCAGCGTATTTTCAGGGACTAGCTCCTACAATGAGCAGTTCTTC	CASSVFSGTSSYNEQFF
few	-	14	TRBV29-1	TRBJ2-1	TGCAGCGTTGAAGATCTAGGCGGTTCCAATGAGCAGTTCTTC	CSVEDLGGSNEQFF
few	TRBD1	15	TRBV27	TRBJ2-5	TGTGCCAGCTCCACAGGGGGTGCGTACCAAGAGACCCAGTACTTC	CASSTGGAYQETQYF
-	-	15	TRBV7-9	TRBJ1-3	TGTGCCAGCAGCCCCCAAACAGGCTCTGGAAACACCATATATTTT	CASSPQTGSGNTIYF
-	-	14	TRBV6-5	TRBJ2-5	TGTGCCAGCAGCGCCCGAATGGGCCAGCAGACCCAGTACTTC	CASSARMGQQTQYF
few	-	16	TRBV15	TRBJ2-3	TGTGCCACCAGCAGAGGACTTAGCGGAAACACAGATACGCAGTATTTT	CATSRGLSGNTDTQYF
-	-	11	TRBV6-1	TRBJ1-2	TGTGCCAGCGGGACATACTATGGCTACACCTTC	CASGTYYGYTF
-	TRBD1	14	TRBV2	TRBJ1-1	TGTGCCAGCAGTACAACAGGGGGCCTCACTGAAGCTTTCTTT	CASSTTGGLTEAFF
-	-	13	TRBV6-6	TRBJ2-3	TGTGCCAGCAGTGGGGTAGACACAGATACGCAGTATTTT	CASSGVDTDTQYF
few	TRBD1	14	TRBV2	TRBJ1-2	TGTGCCAGCAGTGAAGTTGGGACAGGCTATGGCTACACCTTC	CASSEVGTGYGYTF
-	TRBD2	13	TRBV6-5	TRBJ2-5	TGTGCCAGCAGAGTAGCGGGAGTTGAGACCCAGTACTTC	CASRVAGVETQYF
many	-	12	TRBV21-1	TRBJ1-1	TGTGCCAGCAGAAAGAGAAACACTGAAGCTTTCTTT	CASRKRNTEAFF
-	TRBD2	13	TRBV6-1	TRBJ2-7	TGTGCCAGTCGGACTAGCGGCGATTACGAGCAGTACTTC	CASRTSGDYEQYF
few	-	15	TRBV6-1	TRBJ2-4	TGTGCCAGCAGAGACCCAGGGGTGGCCAAAAACATTCAGTACTTC	CASRDPGVAKNIQYF
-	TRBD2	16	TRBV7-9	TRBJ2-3	TGTGCCAGCAGCTTATTACTAGCGGGAGGCGGAGATACGCAGTATTTT	CASSLLLAGGGDTQYF
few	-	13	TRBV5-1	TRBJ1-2	TGCGCCAGCAGCTTGGTAGGGGAATATGGCTACACCTTC	CASSLVGEYGYTF
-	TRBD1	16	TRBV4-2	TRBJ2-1	TGTGCCAGCAGCCATCCCGACAGGGGGGCCTACAATGAGCAGTTCTTC	CASSHPDRGAYNEQFF
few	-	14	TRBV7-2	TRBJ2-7	TGTGCCAGCAGCCCCGAGGGTCCTCGGGGCGAGCAGTACTTC	CASSPEGPRGEQYF
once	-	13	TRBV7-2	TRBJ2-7	TGTGCCAGCAGCTTCGACAGCAAATACGAGCAGTACTTC	CASSFDSKYEQYF